Shown below are 21 T cell receptor beta chains from a single sample sequenced in a study of T cells in Graves' hyperthyroidism and ophthalmopathy. Template material for amplifying TCR beta CDR3 regions consisted of RNA transcripts. Researchers ran a first-round RT-PCR on the TCR CDR3 using the HTBI primer set. Via MiXCR, TCRdb re-called the multiplex PCR reads, giving one row per CDR3 protein. The table shows 550,000 to 800,000 distinct CDR3 sequences, with 15% to 20% occurring only once. The sequenced sample consisted of blood. All receptors come from a man aged 45-65 years with Graves' hyperthyroidism.

This clonotype came up a few times. The chain uses TRBV28 and TRBJ1-2; D is ambiguous. V gave up 3 bases and J gave up 1 base, with 9 bases separating them. The CDR3 covers 14 residues. The germline V gene encodes CDR1 MDHEN and CDR2 SYDVKM. The CDR3 DNA sequence: TGTGCCAGCAGTTTCTCTCGATATAACTATGGCTACACCTTC. Translation gives CASSFSRYNYGYTF.

This clonotype was observed at least ten times. The chain uses TRBV7-9 and TRBJ2-1; tentative D call: TRBD1 (5 bases). V was trimmed by 4 bases and J by 2 bases, leaving 12 bases between them. CDR1 SEHNR and CDR2 FQNEAQ come from the germline V gene (reference sequence). The length of the CDR3 is 15 residues. Here the CDR3 reads CASSSTTVTYNEQFF. The CDR3 DNA sequence: TGTGCCAGCAGCTCCACGACAGTAACCTACAATGAGCAGTTCTTC. Drawing the rest from reference TRBV7-9 and TRBJ2-1, the complete variable domain is DTGVSQNPRHKITKRGQNVTFRCDPISEHNRLYWYRQTLGQGPEFLTYFQNEAQLEKSRLLSDRFSAERPKGSFSTLEIQRTEQGDSAMYLCASSSTTVTYNEQFFGPGTRLTVL.

This clonotype was seen repeatedly, ten times or more. The chain carries TRBV6-1 and TRBJ2-1, with 15 bases identical to TRBD2. V was clipped by 2 bases and J by 7 bases; unmatched bases: 9. This CDR3 spans 18 amino acids. Per germline, CDR1 MNHNS and CDR2 SASEGT. The DNA of the CDR3 is TGTGCCAGCAGTGAACGACTAGGACTAGCGGGAGGGCGTAATGAGCAGTTCTTC. Amino acid sequence: CASSERLGLAGGRNEQFF.

This clonotype was detected many times. The CDR3 nucleotides are TGCGCCAGCAGTGAGTCGTGGAGGGTAGTAAACGAGCAGTACTTC. Translation: CASSESWRVVNEQYF. The genes are TRBV10-1 and TRBJ2-7, with D possibly matching TRBD2 (6 bases). Germline lookup yields CDR1 WNHNN and CDR2 SYGVQD (reference sequence). CDR3 length: 15 residues. With 0 bases removed from V and 5 bases from J, the gap between germline ends came to 14 bases.

The chain carries TRBV6-1 and TRBJ1-6, with 7 bases that match TRBD1. This CDR3 spans 15 amino acids. Germline assignment: CDR1 MNHNS and CDR2 SASEGT. Trimming removed 7 bases from V and 4 bases from J; junction bases left unmatched: 7. CDR3 nucleotide sequence: TGTGCCAGCATACCGGGACAGACTTATAATTCACCCCTCCACTTT. It is translated as CASIPGQTYNSPLHF.

This clonotype was counted at least ten times. The chain joins TRBV12-3 or TRBV12-4 to TRBJ2-4; D may be TRBD1 (6 bases). V was cut by 3 bases and J by 6 bases, with 12 bases left in between. The CDR3 is made up of 14 amino acids. CDR3 loop: CASSFTGFRNIQYF. For the CDR3, the DNA is TGTGCCAGCAGTTTTACAGGGTTTAGAAACATTCAGTACTTC.

V gene TRBV6-1 combines with J gene TRBJ1-1; D unclear. Trimming left V 7 bases short and J 3 bases short, with 12 bases between. CDR3 length equals 13 residues. CDR1 is MNHNS and CDR2 is SASEGT in the germline V gene. CDR3 sequence: CASTQPGDTEAFF. In DNA form, the CDR3 reads TGTGCCAGCACTCAACCTGGGGACACTGAAGCTTTCTTT.

This clonotype was seen a handful of times. The chain uses TRBV3-1 and TRBJ2-1; 9 nucleotides align to TRBD1. CDR3 length: 14 amino acids. The V segment lost 4 bases and the J segment 7 bases; nucleotides outside the gene matches: 5. Germline V gives CDR1 LGHDT, CDR2 YNNKEL (reference sequence). The CDR3 sequence: CASSPVTGGNEQFF. As DNA, the CDR3 is TGTGCCAGCAGCCCGGTGACAGGGGGGAATGAGCAGTTCTTC.

This clonotype was found many times. V gene TRBV27 combines with J gene TRBJ2-3; no clear D gene. Germline lookup yields CDR1 MNHEY and CDR2 SMNVEV (reference sequence). This CDR3 is 17 amino acids long. V was trimmed by 2 bases and J by 1 base, leaving 16 bases between them. The CDR3 DNA sequence: TGTGCCAGCAGTTTAGGCCCCTCCGGTTCGGGCACAGATACGCAGTATTTT. Translating gives CASSLGPSGSGTDTQYF.

The gene calls are TRBV7-2 and TRBJ2-3; TRBD2 is a possible D gene (6 bases). Trimming removed 2 bases at V and 7 bases at J, with 16 bases between. Germline lookup yields CDR1 SGHTA and CDR2 FQGNSA. This CDR3 is 15 amino acids long. The DNA for the CDR3 is TGTGCCAGCAGCTTATTCTCGTTGGAGGGGAATACGCAGTATTTT. Its translation: CASSLFSLEGNTQYF.

This clonotype was seen more than once but under ten times. Likely a read error: the CDR3 ends without its conserved phenylalanine or tryptophan. The J gene is TRBJ2-3, the V gene TRBV5-1; no definite D call. Trimming stripped 4 bases from V and 6 bases from J, with 15 bases between. Germline V gene lookup returns CDR1 SGHRS and CDR2 YFSETQ. The CDR3 is 14 amino acids. DNA of the CDR3: TGCGCCAGCAGCCCACAGATCCCAGCCGATACGCAGTATTCT. The encoded protein is CASSPQIPADTQYS.

This clonotype was observed a handful of times. V and J are TRBV3-1 and TRBJ1-3; unclear D gene. This CDR3 contains 11 residues. Trimming stripped 4 bases from V and 7 bases from J, with 5 bases between. In germline, CDR1 is LGHDT, CDR2 YNNKEL (reference sequence). The chain's CDR3 is CASSLLNTIYF. CDR3 DNA sequence: TGTGCCAGCAGCCTCCTCAACACCATATATTTT.

At least ten counts were recorded for this clonotype. The V and J genes are TRBV27 and TRBJ2-7, with TRBD2 identical over 14 bases. The length of the CDR3 is 16 residues. Trimming took 0 bases from V and 2 from J; bases not matched to a gene: 0. Germline CDR1 is MNHEY and CDR2 is SMNVEV (reference sequence). The DNA of the CDR3 is TGTGCCAGCAGTTTATCGACTAGCGGGAGGGCCTACGAGCAGTACTTC. Residues: CASSLSTSGRAYEQYF.

Remarks on this clonotype: The likely explanation is a read error, given a far larger clone one base away. This chain links TRBV18 with TRBJ2-1; TRBD2 might be the D (5 bases). The CDR3 length is 12 residues. The germline gives CDR1 KGHSH, CDR2 LQKENI. CDR3 sequence reads: CASSPPGNEQLF. Written as DNA, the CDR3 is TGTGCCAGCTCCCCCCCGGGAAATGAGCAGCTCTTC.

This clonotype was observed a few times. The chain recombines TRBV12-3 or TRBV12-4 with TRBJ2-1; TRBD1 aligns across 9 bases. The junction had 11 bases not matched to a gene; V was cut back by 7 bases and J by 1 base. This CDR3 has 17 amino acids. The CDR3 DNA follows: TGTGCCAGCAATCTAGGACAGGGGATAGGGTCCTACAATGAGCAGTTCTTC. Protein: CASNLGQGIGSYNEQFF.

This clonotype was seen repeatedly, ten times or more. The V and J genes are TRBV12-3 or TRBV12-4 and TRBJ1-3, with unresolved D. Between the trimmed V and J ends, which lost 5 bases and 2 bases, there was a span of 13 bases. This CDR3 is 15 amino acids long. CDR3 region: CASSPSRIAGNTIYF. CDR3 sequence (DNA): TGTGCCAGCAGTCCCAGCAGGATAGCTGGAAACACCATATATTTT.

This clonotype was seen ten or more times. The genes are TRBV5-1 and TRBJ2-1; 12 bases match TRBD2. Germline V gene sequence: CDR1 SGHRS, CDR2 YFSETQ. Trimming removed 5 bases from V and 7 bases from J; junction bases left unmatched: 7. This CDR3 is 15 amino acids long. CDR3 sequence: CASSSRTSGTNEQFF. The CDR3 DNA is TGCGCCAGCAGTTCCCGGACTAGCGGGACGAATGAGCAGTTCTTC.

In its sample, this clonotype was seen many times. The J gene is TRBJ2-1, the V gene TRBV7-9; D gene ambiguous. V lost 3 bases, J lost 0 bases, and 15 bases lay in between. Germline assignment: CDR1 SEHNR and CDR2 FQNEAQ (reference sequence). The CDR3 is 17 amino acids. CDR3 coding DNA: TGTGCCAGCAGCTTCCCCCGGGCGGTGAGCTCCTACAATGAGCAGTTCTTC. Translating gives CASSFPRAVSSYNEQFF.

This clonotype showed up many times. The chain has TRBV11-2 and TRBJ1-6; 10 nucleotides agree with TRBD1. J gave up 8 bases and V 5 bases, and 12 bases lay outside the gene matches. Germline CDR1 is SGHAT and CDR2 is FQNNGV. The CDR3 has 17 residues. CDR3 DNA: TGTGCCAGCAGCCCGAATCCGGGACAGGGGAATTATTCACCCCTCCACTTT. Its protein product is CASSPNPGQGNYSPLHF.

This chain uses TRBV6-2 or TRBV6-3 with TRBJ2-7, with D possibly matching TRBD1 (6 bases). The germline V and J ends were trimmed by 1 base and 2 bases, with 12 bases remaining between them. Germline lookup yields CDR1 MNHEY and CDR2 SVGEGT. The CDR3 loop spans 15 amino acids. The CDR3: CASSYLRDITYEQYF. As DNA, the CDR3 is TGTGCCAGCAGTTACTTAAGGGACATTACCTACGAGCAGTACTTC.

This clonotype was observed many times. This chain links TRBV2 with TRBJ2-5; D is possibly TRBD2 (6 bases). The germline CDR1 and CDR2 sequences are SNHLY and FYNNEI. Trimming cost V 9 bases and J 9 bases, with 14 bases left between them. The CDR3 loop spans 11 amino acids. In DNA, the CDR3 is TGTGCCAGTGAGATCTCGGGGGCCCAGTACTTC. It is translated as CASEISGAQYF.